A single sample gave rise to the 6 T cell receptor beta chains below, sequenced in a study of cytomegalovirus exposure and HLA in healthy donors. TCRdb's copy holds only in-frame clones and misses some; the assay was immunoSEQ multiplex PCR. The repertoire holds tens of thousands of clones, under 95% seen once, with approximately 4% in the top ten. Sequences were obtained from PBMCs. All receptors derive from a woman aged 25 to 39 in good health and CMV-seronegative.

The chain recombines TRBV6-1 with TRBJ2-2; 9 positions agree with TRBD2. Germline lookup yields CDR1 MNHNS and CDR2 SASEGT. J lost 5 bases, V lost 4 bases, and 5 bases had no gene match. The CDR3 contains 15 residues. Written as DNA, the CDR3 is TGTGCCAGCAGTGTGAATAGCGGGAGAACCGGGGAGCTGTTTTTT. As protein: CASSVNSGRTGELFF.

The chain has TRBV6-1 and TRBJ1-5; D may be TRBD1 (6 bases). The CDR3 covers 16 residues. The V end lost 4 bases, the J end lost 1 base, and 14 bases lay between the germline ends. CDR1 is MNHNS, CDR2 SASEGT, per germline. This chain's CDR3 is CASSVGQSKSNQPQHF. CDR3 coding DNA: TGTGCCAGCAGTGTGGGACAATCAAAGAGCAATCAGCCCCAGCATTTT.

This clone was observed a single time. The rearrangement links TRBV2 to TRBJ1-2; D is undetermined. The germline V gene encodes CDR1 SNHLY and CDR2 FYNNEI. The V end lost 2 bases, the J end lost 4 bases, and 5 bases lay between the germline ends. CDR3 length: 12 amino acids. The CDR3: CASSERGYGYTF. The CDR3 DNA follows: TGTGCCAGCAGTGAAAGAGGCTATGGCTACACCTTC.

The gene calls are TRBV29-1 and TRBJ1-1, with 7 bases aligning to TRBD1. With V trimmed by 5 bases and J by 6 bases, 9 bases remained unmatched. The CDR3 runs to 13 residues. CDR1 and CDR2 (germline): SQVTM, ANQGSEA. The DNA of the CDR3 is TGCAGCGTTCCGGGACAGCGAACGGCTGAAGCTTTCTTT. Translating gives CSVPGQRTAEAFF.

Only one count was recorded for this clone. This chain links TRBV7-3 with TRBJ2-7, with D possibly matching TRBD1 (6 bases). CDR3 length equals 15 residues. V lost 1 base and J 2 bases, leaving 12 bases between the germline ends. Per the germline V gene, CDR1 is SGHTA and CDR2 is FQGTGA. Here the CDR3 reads CASSLMRGDTYEQYF. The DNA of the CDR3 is TGTGCCAGCAGCTTAATGCGTGGGGACACCTACGAGCAGTACTTC.

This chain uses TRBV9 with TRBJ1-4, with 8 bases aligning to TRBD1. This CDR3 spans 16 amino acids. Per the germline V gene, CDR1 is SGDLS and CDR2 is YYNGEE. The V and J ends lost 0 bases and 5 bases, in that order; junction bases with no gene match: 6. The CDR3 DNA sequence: TGTGCCAGCAGCGTAGGGACAGGGCAAGGAAATGAAAAACTGTTTTTT. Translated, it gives CASSVGTGQGNEKLFF.